This TCR beta chain is from a study of T cells in Graves' hyperthyroidism and ophthalmopathy. Criteria for exclusion of patients were uncontrolled infection, other autoimmune disease, pregnancy or lactation. On the basis of clinical symptoms, serum thyroxine and TRAb, thyroid ultrasound and orbital computed tomography, diagnoses were made. The trim removed 0 bases at V and 6 bases at J, leaving 4 bases unmatched. The CDR3 sequence is 16 residues long. There were TCR beta CDR3 regions amplified from RNA transcripts. Primed by the HTBI set, a first-round RT-PCR was run on the TCR CDR3. TCRdb called the multiplex PCR reads again in MiXCR, with one record for every CDR3 protein. The sample includes approximately 520,000 distinct CDR3 sequences, approximately 25% of them seen just once. This clonotype was observed a few times.

V usage is TRBV12-3 or TRBV12-4 and J usage is TRBJ1-5, with 11 bases lining up with TRBD1. The sample taken for sequencing was blood. This receptor was taken from a woman in her thirties with Graves' ophthalmopathy. The DNA of the CDR3 is TGTGCCAGCAGTTTAGCAGGACAGGGGGCCGGTCAGCCCCAGCATTTT. Translated: CASSLAGQGAGQPQHF.